A single sample gave rise to the 18 T cell receptor beta chains below, sequenced in a study of T cells after yellow fever vaccination. TCRdb re-called the 5' RACE reads with MiXCR, one entry per CDR3 protein. The profile shows 300,000 to 450,000 distinct CDR3 sequences, about 6% of them singletons. The starting material was PBMCs, obtained 5 days after the yellow fever booster vaccination. The source of these receptors is a man aged 25-45 years who received the YFV17D yellow fever vaccine.

The V and J genes are TRBV20-1 and TRBJ2-1; possibly TRBD1 or TRBD2 for D (5 bases each). CDR3 length: 13 amino acids. CDR1 is DFQATT and CDR2 is SNEGSKA in the germline V gene (reference sequence). The V end lost 0 bases, the J end lost 10 bases, and 13 bases lay between the germline ends. The CDR3 sequence: CSAREIPGREQFF. The CDR3 DNA is TGCAGTGCTAGAGAGATACCGGGGCGGGAGCAGTTCTTC.

Many counts were recorded for this clonotype. The V and J genes are TRBV3-1 and TRBJ2-7; D is undetermined. The CDR3 consists of 13 residues. CDR1 is LGHDT and CDR2 is YNNKEL in the germline V gene (reference sequence). The V end was cut by 1 base, the J end by 2 bases, with 6 bases between. CDR3 sequence (DNA): TGTGCCAGCAGCCAAGTAGGGCCCTACGAGCAGTACTTC. Encoded protein: CASSQVGPYEQYF.

The rearrangement links TRBV12-3 or TRBV12-4 to TRBJ2-1, with D possibly being TRBD1 (6 bases). This CDR3 contains 12 residues. The germline V and J ends were trimmed by 7 bases and 9 bases, with 13 bases remaining between them. This CDR3 is CASTGTRGEQFF. CDR3 bases: TGTGCCAGCACCGGGACAAGGGGTGAGCAGTTCTTC.

This clonotype was counted only a few times. The chain couples TRBV7-9 to TRBJ2-7; 7 positions match TRBD1. Germline CDR1 and CDR2: SEHNR and FQNEAQ (reference sequence). Losses at the gene ends were 0 bases for V and 0 bases for J; bases not matched to a gene: 5. This CDR3 comprises 16 residues. The CDR3 loop reads CASSLAQGSYSYEQYF. CDR3 DNA: TGTGCCAGCAGCTTAGCACAGGGGTCCTACTCCTACGAGCAGTACTTC.

The V call is TRBV11-1, the J call TRBJ2-1; 7 positions agree with TRBD1. Germline values: CDR1 SGHAT, CDR2 FQDESV (reference sequence). Losses at the gene ends were 0 bases for V and 4 bases for J; bases not matched to a gene: 6. CDR3 size: 16 residues. CDR3 nucleotides: TGTGCCAGCAGCTTAGCCGAGACAGGGTCATACAATGAGCAGTTCTTC. Translated: CASSLAETGSYNEQFF.

Ten or more counts support this clonotype. V and J are TRBV25-1 and TRBJ2-7, with D uncertain. Germline lookup yields CDR1 MGHDK and CDR2 SYGVNS. The V end lost 6 bases, the J end lost 3 bases, and 6 bases lay between the germline ends. CDR3 length equals 11 residues. CDR3 region: CASRDNYEQYF. Written as DNA, the CDR3 is TGTGCCAGCAGAGACAACTACGAGCAGTACTTC.

V and J are TRBV5-1 and TRBJ2-7, with a weak D call TRBD2 (6 bases). CDR1 SGHRS and CDR2 YFSETQ come from the germline V gene. The germline V and J ends were trimmed by 6 bases and 2 bases, with 24 bases remaining between them. The CDR3 is 17 amino acids. The CDR3 bases are TGCGCCAGCACATCTTATCCCCGGGACTCCCCTCCCTACGAGCAGTACTTC. The encoded protein is CASTSYPRDSPPYEQYF. Combining the CDR3 with reference TRBV5-1 and TRBJ2-7 gives the whole variable domain KAGVTQTPRYLIKTRGQQVTLSCSPISGHRSVSWYQQTPGQGLQFLFEYFSETQRNKGNFPGRFSGRQFSNSRSEMNVSTLELGDSALYLCASTSYPRDSPPYEQYFGPGTRLTVT.

This clonotype was detected only a few times. CDR3 in amino acids: CASRHGQSGANVLTF. In DNA, the CDR3 is TGTGCCAGCAGACATGGACAGTCTGGGGCCAACGTCCTGACTTTC. The chain employs TRBV27 and TRBJ2-6, with D possibly being TRBD1 (6 bases). CDR1 and CDR2 from the germline V gene are MNHEY and SMNVEV (reference sequence). V was cut by 6 bases and J by 1 base, with 10 bases left in between. The CDR3 has 15 amino acids.

The chain carries TRBV5-4 and TRBJ2-7, with 9 bases lining up with TRBD1. V shed 4 bases and J 5 bases; nucleotides not matched to a gene: 4. The germline V gene encodes CDR1 SGHNT and CDR2 YYREEE (reference sequence). This CDR3 has 13 residues. This chain's CDR3 is CASSDGTGNEQYF. The CDR3 DNA follows: TGTGCCAGCAGCGACGGGACAGGGAACGAGCAGTACTTC.

This clonotype was detected a few times. J is TRBJ2-1 and V is TRBV19, with 12 bases that match TRBD2. The germline gives CDR1 LNHDA, CDR2 SQIVND (reference sequence). The CDR3 has 15 amino acids. Trimming took 4 bases from V and 8 from J; bases not matched to a gene: 6. CDR3 bases: TGTGCCAGTAGTACCACTAGCGGGGGGAGGGATGAGCAGTTCTTC. Protein: CASSTTSGGRDEQFF.

This clonotype was counted between two and nine times. This chain uses TRBV5-1 with TRBJ2-1; D perhaps matches TRBD1 (6 bases). V lost 4 bases, J lost 10 bases, and 18 bases lay in between. From germline, CDR1 is SGHRS and CDR2 YFSETQ. The CDR3 length is 14 residues. In DNA, the CDR3 is TGCGCCAGCAGCGTCGGAGACAGGTCAGAAGAGCAGTTCTTC. Encoded protein: CASSVGDRSEEQFF.

This clonotype came up many times. The chain couples TRBV29-1 to TRBJ2-5; D gene uncertain. Per germline, CDR1 SQVTM and CDR2 ANQGSEA. Trimming left V 8 bases short and J 5 bases short, with 18 bases between. This CDR3 has 13 residues. The CDR3 is CSSQPPSRETQYF. The DNA for the CDR3 is TGCAGCTCCCAACCCCCCTCGAGGGAGACCCAGTACTTC.

This clonotype was observed a few times. V usage is TRBV30 and J usage is TRBJ2-5; D is undetermined. Between the trimmed V and J ends, which lost 8 bases and 2 bases, there was a span of 15 bases. Germline values: CDR1 GTSNPN, CDR2 SVGIG (reference sequence). The CDR3 consists of 13 residues. As DNA, the CDR3 is TGTGCCAGCCGACACGGAAGTCAAGAGACCCAGTACTTC. This gives the protein CASRHGSQETQYF.

A few counts support this clonotype. The chain carries TRBV18 and TRBJ2-1; 10 bases match TRBD2. Germline CDR1 reads KGHSH; CDR2 reads LQKENI. With 3 bases clipped from V and 2 bases from J, the junction kept 7 bases outside the gene matches. CDR3 length: 17 amino acids. The CDR3 loop reads CASSPGLAGVAYNEQFF. The CDR3 DNA follows: TGTGCCAGCTCACCTGGGCTAGCGGGAGTAGCCTACAATGAGCAGTTCTTC.

Ten or more counts support this clonotype. The rearrangement joins TRBV5-6 to TRBJ2-1; 12 bases fit TRBD2. Per germline, CDR1 SGHDT and CDR2 YYEEEE. The CDR3 has 15 residues. V lost 5 bases, J lost 4 bases, and 4 bases stayed unmatched. CDR3 amino acids: CASRPLAGGYNEQFF. The CDR3 region has the DNA TGTGCCAGCAGACCCCTAGCGGGAGGGTACAATGAGCAGTTCTTC.

This clonotype occurred many times. The chain combines TRBV20-1 with TRBJ2-3; D may be TRBD2 (5 bases). V lost 6 bases and J lost 0, with 13 bases in between. This CDR3 contains 14 residues. CDR1 is DFQATT, CDR2 SNEGSKA, per germline (reference sequence). The CDR3 DNA sequence: TGCAGTGCCCTCGTAGCGAAAAGCACAGATACGCAGTATTTT. This codes for CSALVAKSTDTQYF.

In its sample, this clonotype was seen a few times. This chain connects TRBV11-2 to TRBJ2-7, with TRBD2 matching 11 bases. CDR3 length equals 18 residues. Germline V CDR1 and CDR2: SGHAT, FQNNGV. The J segment lost 0 bases and the V segment lost 5 bases, leaving 12 bases of the junction unmatched. CDR3 amino acids: CASSLPGLAAKSSYEQYF. In DNA form, the CDR3 reads TGTGCCAGCAGCCTTCCGGGACTAGCGGCTAAGAGCTCCTACGAGCAGTACTTC.

The V gene is TRBV5-1, the J gene TRBJ2-3; the match to TRBD2 covers 12 bases. This CDR3 region has 16 residues. The V gene's germline CDR1 is SGHRS and CDR2 YFSETQ. Trimming took 1 base from V and 4 from J; bases not matched to a gene: 4. This CDR3 is CASSLTTSGSSDTQYF. For the CDR3, the DNA is TGCGCCAGCAGCTTGACGACTAGCGGGAGCTCAGATACGCAGTATTTT.